The rows below give T cell receptor beta chains drawn from one sample of a study of blood T cell repertoires in COVID-19. Data came from immunoSEQ multiplex PCR; TCRdb stores just in-frame clones and leaves some out. The sample holds under 150,000 clones, about 87% seen once. Sequenced: peripheral blood. These receptors all stem from a woman aged 45-65 years with acute or convalescent COVID-19. Both conserved end residues are part of each CDR3. A D gene is named only where the DNA matches it firmly. Where a row states a size, it is once, few, many or the class of an expanded clone; other rows omit it.

>-|TRBJ2-5|12|TRBV2|-
TGTGCCACCCGAGAGGCGGCACGGACCCAGTACTTC
CATREAARTQYF
>-|TRBJ1-1|11|TRBV29-1|-
TGCAGCGCTCAGGAAGGGGATGAAGCTTTCTTT
CSAQEGDEAFF
>-|TRBJ1-2|15|TRBV25-1|few
TGTGCCAGCAGTGAGGGTGACAGGCCCCCCGATGGCTACACCTTC
CASSEGDRPPDGYTF
>-|TRBJ2-5|12|TRBV7-9|-
TGTGCCAGCAGGCTCAGGGAAGAGACCCAGTACTTC
CASRLREETQYF
>-|TRBJ2-5|12|TRBV2|-
TGTGCCAGTAAGGGGGTGCAAGAGACCCAGTACTTC
CASKGVQETQYF
>TRBD1|TRBJ1-2|16|TRBV18|-
TGTGCCAGCTCATCCACAGGGGGCGAGGCAAACTATGGCTACACCTTC
CASSSTGGEANYGYTF
>TRBD2|TRBJ2-1|11|TRBV24-1|-
TGTGCCTCCGAGCGGGGCAATGAGCAGTTCTTC
CASERGNEQFF
>TRBD1|TRBJ1-5|15|TRBV10-3|once
TGTGCCATCAGTGAGGATGGGACAGGCAATCAGCCCCAGCATTTT
CAISEDGTGNQPQHF
>TRBD1|TRBJ1-1|15|TRBV6-6|once
TGTGCCAGCAGATTGGGACAGGGAGGTGGCACTGAAGCTTTCTTT
CASRLGQGGGTEAFF
>-|TRBJ2-5|17|TRBV5-1|once
TGCGCCAGCGTTCCACGAAGCGACGGCCCGAGTTGGGAGACCCAGTACTTC
CASVPRSDGPSWETQYF
>-|TRBJ1-1|14|TRBV9|-
TGTGCCAGCAGCGTAGTTGAGGGGAACACTGAAGCTTTCTTT
CASSVVEGNTEAFF
>TRBD1|TRBJ1-4|18|TRBV7-2|-
TGTGCCAGCAGCTGGTTCTTGGTAGGCGACAGGGGAGGAGAAAAACTGTTTTTT
CASSWFLVGDRGGEKLFF
>-|TRBJ1-2|14|TRBV29-1|-
TGCAGCGTCCCGGCCCAGGGAGGTTCTGCTGGCTACACCTTC
CSVPAQGGSAGYTF
>TRBD1|TRBJ2-7|17|TRBV4-2|-
TGTGCCAGCAGCCCGAGTACCGGGACAGGGGGGGAGTACGAGCAGTACTTC
CASSPSTGTGGEYEQYF
>-|TRBJ1-5|14|TRBV6-2/TRBV6-3|-
TGTGCCAGCAGTTACACTGTGAACAATCAGCCCCAGCATTTT
CASSYTVNNQPQHF
>TRBD2|TRBJ2-1|18|TRBV27|-
TGTGCCAGCAGTTTCACAAGGACTAGCGCCATTTTCTACAATGAGCAGTTCTTC
CASSFTRTSAIFYNEQFF
>-|TRBJ2-7|14|TRBV18|-
TGTGCCAGCTCACCTAAATCGACAGACTACGAGCAGTACTTC
CASSPKSTDYEQYF
>TRBD2|TRBJ2-5|13|TRBV9|-
TGTGCCAGCAGCACGGGGGGTTGGGAGACCCAGTACTTC
CASSTGGWETQYF
>-|TRBJ1-1|12|TRBV28|-
TGTGCCAGCAGTCCGTTGGGGGAGGGAGCTTTCTTT
CASSPLGEGAFF
>-|TRBJ1-5|17|TRBV21-1|-
TGTGCCGAAGAGGGGGCAGGGAACTCCCTCACACATCAGCCCCAGCATTTT
CAEEGAGNSLTHQPQHF
>-|TRBJ1-2|13|TRBV19|-
TGTGCCAGTAGTAACCGGGGAGACTATGGCTACACCTTC
CASSNRGDYGYTF
>-|TRBJ2-3|14|TRBV4-2|-
TGTGCCAGCGTCGGGGGTTCCGCCGCAGATACGCAGTATTTT
CASVGGSAADTQYF
>TRBD2|TRBJ2-7|12|TRBV29-1|-
TGCAGCGTAAAGGGACTAGCCTACGAGCAGTACTTC
CSVKGLAYEQYF
>-|TRBJ2-4|14|TRBV19|-
TGTGCCAGTAGCCATGGGGGCAGCAAAAACATTCAGTACTTC
CASSHGGSKNIQYF
>TRBD1|TRBJ1-5|14|TRBV28|-
TGTGCCAGCAGTTTAGACAGGGGTTATCAGCCCCAGCATTTT
CASSLDRGYQPQHF
>TRBD2|TRBJ2-3|15|TRBV29-1|-
TGCAGCGTTGAGCAACTAGCGGGGGGAGTAGTTACGCAGTATTTT
CSVEQLAGGVVTQYF
>-|TRBJ1-1|12|TRBV12-3/TRBV12-4|-
TGTGCCAGCAGTTTAGCGCGGTCTGAAGCTTTCTTT
CASSLARSEAFF
>-|TRBJ2-3|15|TRBV9|-
TGTGCCAGCAGCGTAGCAACTGCTAGCACAGATACGCAGTATTTT
CASSVATASTDTQYF
>-|TRBJ2-3|13|TRBV19|-
TGTGCCAGTAGTTCCCAGGGCACAGATACGCAGTATTTT
CASSSQGTDTQYF
>-|TRBJ2-7|14|TRBV19|-
TGTGCCAGTGAACCCGACAACCGCGAATACGAGCAGTACTTC
CASEPDNREYEQYF
>-|TRBJ1-4|13|TRBV5-6|-
TGTGCCAGCAGCTCGCAGGGTGGGGAAAAACTGTTTTTT
CASSSQGGEKLFF
>-|TRBJ1-2|15|TRBV11-2|few
TGTGCCAGCAGCTTAGATTCCGGCAGGGCGAGGAACGTCACCTTC
CASSLDSGRARNVTF
>-|TRBJ2-5|15|TRBV7-6|-
TGTGCCAGCAGCTTACTTCATGGAGATCAAGAGACCCAGTACTTC
CASSLLHGDQETQYF
>TRBD1|TRBJ2-5|16|TRBV7-2|-
TGTGCCAGCAGCTTAGGGGGACAGGGGAGAGCGGAGACCCAGTACTTC
CASSLGGQGRAETQYF
>TRBD1|TRBJ1-2|18|TRBV2|once
TGTGCCAGCAGCGAGACGTACGGCGCCGGGACAGGGAACTATGGCTACACCTTC
CASSETYGAGTGNYGYTF
>-|TRBJ1-5|14|TRBV6-2/TRBV6-3|-
TGTGCCAGCAGCCCGGGGGGGGGCAATCAGCCCCAGCATTTT
CASSPGGGNQPQHF
>-|TRBJ2-7|10|TRBV29-1|once
TGCAGCGTTTTAGGGAGCGAGCAGTACTTC
CSVLGSEQYF
>-|TRBJ1-3|17|TRBV7-2|-
TGTGCCAGCAGCTTTAGTTCAGGGTATTCTTCTGGAAACACCATATATTTT
CASSFSSGYSSGNTIYF
>-|TRBJ1-6|15|TRBV6-1|-
TGTGCCAGCAGTGAGACACCTTCGGGGAATTCACCCCTCCACTTT
CASSETPSGNSPLHF
>-|TRBJ2-5|17|TRBV15|-
TGTGCCACCAGCAGAGGAGTAAGGGACATATACCAAGAGACCCAGTACTTC
CATSRGVRDIYQETQYF
>TRBD2|TRBJ2-1|17|TRBV10-3|once
TGTGCCATCAGTGAACGGGCGGGGGATCTCACGGGCGATGAGCAGTTCTTC
CAISERAGDLTGDEQFF
>-|TRBJ1-2|14|TRBV4-2|-
TGTGCCAGCAGCCAAGATCGGGGGTGGGATGGCTACACCTTC
CASSQDRGWDGYTF
>TRBD1|TRBJ1-5|15|TRBV30|few
TGTGCCTGGGCCTCCGGGACAGGGGGCAATCAGCCCCAGCATTTT
CAWASGTGGNQPQHF
>-|TRBJ2-4|11|TRBV9|-
TGTGCCAGCAGCGTAGGGGAGGTTCAGTACTTC
CASSVGEVQYF
>TRBD1|TRBJ1-2|16|TRBV13|-
TGTGCCAGCAGCCCAAAAGACAGGGTCCCCTACTATGGCTACACCTTC
CASSPKDRVPYYGYTF
>TRBD2|TRBJ2-5|16|TRBV7-2|-
TGTGCCAGCAGCTCGCCAGCGGGGTGGTACCAAGAGACCCAGTACTTC
CASSSPAGWYQETQYF
>-|TRBJ2-5|13|TRBV28|-
TGTGCCAGCAGTACCCCCGGCCAAGAGACCCAGTACTTC
CASSTPGQETQYF
>TRBD1|TRBJ1-3|16|TRBV18|-
TGTGCCAGCTCGCCTTCAGGGGGGATCTCTGGAAACACCATATATTTT
CASSPSGGISGNTIYF
>TRBD1|TRBJ2-1|14|TRBV5-1|few
TGCGCCAGCAGGACGCAGGGGGAGAACAATGAGCAGTTCTTC
CASRTQGENNEQFF
>TRBD1|TRBJ1-6|15|TRBV7-2|-
TGTGCCAGCAGCCCCCAAACCGGGACAGGGTCATTCCTCCACTTT
CASSPQTGTGSFLHF
>TRBD1|TRBJ1-5|15|TRBV18|-
TGTGCCAGCTCACCAGGACAGGGGTCGAGTCAGCCCCAGCATTTT
CASSPGQGSSQPQHF
>TRBD1|TRBJ2-7|15|TRBV5-4|-
TGTGCCAGCAGTTATGGGACAGGGGGATGGAACGAGCAGTACTTC
CASSYGTGGWNEQYF
>TRBD1|TRBJ1-6|16|TRBV4-1|-
TGCGCCAGCAGCCAAGATCATCAGGGGGCGAATTCACCCCTCCACTTT
CASSQDHQGANSPLHF
>TRBD1|TRBJ2-7|14|TRBV29-1|-
TGCAGCGTTGAAGGGGGACAGGGAGTCTACGAGCAGTACTTC
CSVEGGQGVYEQYF
>-|TRBJ2-7|13|TRBV24-1|-
TGTGCCACCAGTGAAGCGACAGCCTCCGAGCAGTACTTC
CATSEATASEQYF